The entry below describes one T cell receptor beta chain. This sample was taken from a study of blood T cell repertoires in COVID-19. Turning to the study itself: Researchers got acute and convalescent COVID-19 samples from the United States, Italy and Spain. The analysed material was cDNA or gDNA that came from T cells, B-cell-depleted T cells, or PBMCs.

The assay was immunoSEQ multiplex PCR, and TCRdb's table has in-frame clones only and misses some. The sample records 150,000 to 200,000 clones, 85% to 90% being singletons. CDR3 length: 15 amino acids. Unmatched junction bases numbered 8, after V lost 3 bases and J lost 5 bases. The V gene's germline CDR1 is MNHNS and CDR2 SASEGT. The sample was peripheral blood. The rearrangement links TRBV6-1 to TRBJ2-5; TRBD1 matches 8 bases. The clonotype comes from a human donor in a cohort sampled during active COVID-19. The CDR3 reads CASSDPQGARETQYF. The CDR3 DNA is TGTGCCAGCAGTGACCCTCAGGGGGCAAGGGAGACCCAGTACTTC.